This entry lists 10 T cell receptor beta chains sequenced from one sample in a study of cytomegalovirus exposure and HLA in healthy donors. Sequenced by immunoSEQ multiplex PCR; TCRdb stores in-frame clones only, minus some. The table records fewer than 120,000 clones, roughly 90% of them present only once. Sequencing was carried out using PBMCs. The receptors shown here come from a woman in her twenties or thirties in good health and CMV-seropositive.

The chain combines TRBV19 with TRBJ1-4; D unclear. Per germline, CDR1 LNHDA and CDR2 SQIVND (reference sequence). This CDR3 is 13 amino acids long. V was shortened by 8 bases and J by 5 bases, with 12 bases between the two germline ends. The CDR3, as DNA: TGTGCCAGTGGAGTTTTTCTAAATGAAAAACTGTTTTTT. It is translated as CASGVFLNEKLFF.

This clone showed up just a few times. This chain joins TRBV5-4 and TRBJ2-7, with 10 positions matching TRBD1. This CDR3 has 14 residues. Germline assignment: CDR1 SGHNT and CDR2 YYREEE (reference sequence). The V and J ends lost 4 bases and 3 bases, in that order; junction bases with no gene match: 4. This chain's CDR3 is CASSVGTGVYEQYF. CDR3 nucleotides: TGTGCCAGCAGCGTTGGGACAGGGGTCTACGAGCAGTACTTC.

CDR3 DNA sequence: TGCGCCAGCAGCCTGGGACTAGCGGGAATCTATGAGCAGTTCTTC. Protein product: CASSLGLAGIYEQFF. V is TRBV5-1 and J is TRBJ2-1, with 13 bases that match TRBD2. J lost 8 bases, V lost 4 bases, and 6 bases had no gene match. Looked up from germline, CDR1 is SGHRS and CDR2 is YFSETQ. The CDR3 is made up of 15 amino acids.

The gene calls are TRBV28 and TRBJ1-2, with D possibly being TRBD1 (6 bases). Germline values: CDR1 MDHEN, CDR2 SYDVKM. This CDR3 spans 14 amino acids. Trimming removed 3 bases from V and 7 bases from J, with 15 bases in between. Here the CDR3 DNA reads TGTGCCAGCAGTTTTGGGGGCCAGCCCCTTGGCTACACCTTC. Amino acids: CASSFGGQPLGYTF.

This clone was picked up a small number of times. DNA for the CDR3: TGTGCCAGCAATACAGGGTGGCAGCCCCAGCATTTT. Residues: CASNTGWQPQHF. The V call is TRBV6-6, the J call TRBJ1-5; tentative D call: TRBD1 (6 bases). CDR1 MNHNY and CDR2 SVGAGI come from the germline V gene (reference sequence). Trimming took 7 bases from V and 7 from J, leaving 11 bases between them. The length of the CDR3 is 12 residues.

The V gene is TRBV6-6, the J gene TRBJ1-2; the D gene is possibly TRBD1 (6 bases). This CDR3 contains 14 residues. V was cut by 6 bases and J by 4 bases, with 15 bases left in between. CDR1 and CDR2 (germline): MNHNY, SVGAGI (reference sequence). The CDR3 loop reads CASRAQGTFYGYTF. The CDR3 nucleotides are TGTGCCAGCAGGGCACAGGGAACGTTCTATGGCTACACCTTC.

The V gene is TRBV5-4, the J gene TRBJ2-1; 9 bases are shared with TRBD1. The CDR3 totals 15 residues. CDR1 and CDR2 from the germline V gene are SGHNT and YYREEE (reference sequence). V shed 6 bases and J 3 bases; nucleotides not matched to a gene: 7. The CDR3 sequence: CASTYDRGNYNEQFF. The CDR3 DNA is TGTGCCAGCACCTATGACAGGGGGAACTACAATGAGCAGTTCTTC.

The chain couples TRBV27 to TRBJ1-2; 8 nucleotides agree with TRBD1. From germline, CDR1 is MNHEY and CDR2 SMNVEV (reference sequence). Unmatched junction bases numbered 10, after V lost 8 bases and J lost 8 bases. This CDR3 has 13 amino acids. The CDR3 loop is CASSYRGIEGYTF. Here the CDR3 DNA reads TGTGCCAGCTCCTACAGGGGGATAGAAGGCTACACCTTC.

Comments on this clone: In the same sample, other DNA sequences code for this CDR3. The chain combines TRBV2 with TRBJ2-5; 7 bases align to TRBD1. V lost 4 bases to trimming and J lost 4 bases; unmatched junction nucleotides: 0. Germline V gene lookup returns CDR1 SNHLY and CDR2 FYNNEI. This CDR3 contains 12 residues. The CDR3 nucleotides are TGTGCCAGCAGTGGGGACAGAGAGACCCAGTACTTC. Its translation: CASSGDRETQYF.

V usage is TRBV2 and J usage is TRBJ2-3, with TRBD2 as a possible D gene (6 bases). V was clipped by 6 bases and J by 7 bases, with 20 bases between them. This CDR3 is built from 15 residues. Looked up from germline, CDR1 is SNHLY and CDR2 is FYNNEI. The CDR3 DNA is TGTGCCAGCAGCGCCGCGGAGCGGGCCCAACATACGCAGTATTTT. It encodes CASSAAERAQHTQYF.